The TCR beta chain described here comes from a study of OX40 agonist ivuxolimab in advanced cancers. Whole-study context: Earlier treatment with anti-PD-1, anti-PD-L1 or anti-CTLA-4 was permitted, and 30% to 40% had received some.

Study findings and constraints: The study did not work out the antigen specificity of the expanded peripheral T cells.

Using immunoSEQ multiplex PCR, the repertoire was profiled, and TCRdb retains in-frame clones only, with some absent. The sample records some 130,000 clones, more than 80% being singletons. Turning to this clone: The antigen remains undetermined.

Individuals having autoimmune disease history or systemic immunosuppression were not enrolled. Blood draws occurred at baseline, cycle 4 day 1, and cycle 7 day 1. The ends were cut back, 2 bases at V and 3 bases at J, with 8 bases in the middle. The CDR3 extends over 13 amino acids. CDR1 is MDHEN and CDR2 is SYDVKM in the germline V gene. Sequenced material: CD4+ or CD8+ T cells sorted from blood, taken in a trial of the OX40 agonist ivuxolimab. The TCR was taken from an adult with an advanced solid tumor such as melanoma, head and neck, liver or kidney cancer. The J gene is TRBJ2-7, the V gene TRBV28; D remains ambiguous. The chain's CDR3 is CASSLGQLYEQYF. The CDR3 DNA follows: TGTGCCAGCAGTTTAGGGCAGCTCTACGAGCAGTACTTC.